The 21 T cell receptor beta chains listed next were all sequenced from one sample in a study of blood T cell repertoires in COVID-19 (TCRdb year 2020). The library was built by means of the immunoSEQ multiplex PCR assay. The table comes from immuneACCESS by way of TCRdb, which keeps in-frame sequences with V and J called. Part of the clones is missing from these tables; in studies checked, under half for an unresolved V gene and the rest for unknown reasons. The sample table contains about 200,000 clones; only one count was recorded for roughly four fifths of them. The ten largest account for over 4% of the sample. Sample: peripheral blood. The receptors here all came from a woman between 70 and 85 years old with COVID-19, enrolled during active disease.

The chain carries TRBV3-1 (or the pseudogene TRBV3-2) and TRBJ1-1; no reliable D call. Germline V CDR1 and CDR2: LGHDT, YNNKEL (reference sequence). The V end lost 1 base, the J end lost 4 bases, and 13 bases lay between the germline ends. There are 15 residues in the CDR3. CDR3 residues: CASSQAQRESTEAFF. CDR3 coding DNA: TGTGCCAGCAGCCAAGCCCAAAGGGAGAGCACTGAAGCTTTCTTT.

CDR3 protein: CASSLGGSYNEQFF. CDR3 nucleotide sequence: TGTGCCAGCAGCTTGGGGGGGTCCTACAATGAGCAGTTCTTC. The chain recombines TRBV7-2 with TRBJ2-1; 7 bases fit TRBD2. The CDR3 length is 14 residues. Looked up from germline, CDR1 is SGHTA and CDR2 is FQGNSA. Trimming took 3 bases from V and 1 from J; bases not matched to a gene: 0.

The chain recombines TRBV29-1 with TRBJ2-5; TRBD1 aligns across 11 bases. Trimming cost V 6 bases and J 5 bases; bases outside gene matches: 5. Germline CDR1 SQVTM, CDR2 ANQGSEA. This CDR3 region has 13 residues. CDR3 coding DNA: TGCAGCGTCGGGACAGGGGGTCAGGAGACCCAGTACTTC. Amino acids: CSVGTGGQETQYF.

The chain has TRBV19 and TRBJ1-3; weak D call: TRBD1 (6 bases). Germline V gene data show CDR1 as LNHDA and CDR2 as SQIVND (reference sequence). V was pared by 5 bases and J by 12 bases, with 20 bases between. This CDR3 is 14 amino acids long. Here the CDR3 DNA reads TGTGCCAGTAGTCCGGACAGACTCTGGAAACACATATATTTT. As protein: CASSPDRLWKHIYF.

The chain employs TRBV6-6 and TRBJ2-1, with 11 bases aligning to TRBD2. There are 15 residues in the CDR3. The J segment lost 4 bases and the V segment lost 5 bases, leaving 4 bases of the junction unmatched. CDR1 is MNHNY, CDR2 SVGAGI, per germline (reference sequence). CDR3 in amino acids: CASSKGLAVYNEQFF. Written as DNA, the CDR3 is TGTGCCAGCAGTAAGGGACTAGCGGTTTACAATGAGCAGTTCTTC.

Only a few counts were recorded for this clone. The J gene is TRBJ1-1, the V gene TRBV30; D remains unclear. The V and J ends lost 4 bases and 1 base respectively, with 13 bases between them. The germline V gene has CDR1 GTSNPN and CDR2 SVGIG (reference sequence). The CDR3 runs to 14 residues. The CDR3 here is CAWNTGKGNTEAFF. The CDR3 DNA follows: TGTGCCTGGAATACCGGGAAGGGGAACACTGAAGCTTTCTTT.

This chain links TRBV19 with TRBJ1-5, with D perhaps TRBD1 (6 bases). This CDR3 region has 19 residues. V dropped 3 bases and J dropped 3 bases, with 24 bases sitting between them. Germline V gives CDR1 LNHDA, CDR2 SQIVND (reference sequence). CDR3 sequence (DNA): TGTGCCAGTAGTATGGTGGGGGCCGGGGGGAAAGCAAACAATCAGCCCCAGCATTTT. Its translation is CASSMVGAGGKANNQPQHF.

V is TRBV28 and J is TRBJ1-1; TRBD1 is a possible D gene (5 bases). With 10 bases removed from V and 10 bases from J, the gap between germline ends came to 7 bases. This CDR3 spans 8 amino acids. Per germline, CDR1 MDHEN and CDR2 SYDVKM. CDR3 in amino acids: CATQGAFF. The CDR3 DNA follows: TGTGCCACCCAGGGAGCTTTCTTT. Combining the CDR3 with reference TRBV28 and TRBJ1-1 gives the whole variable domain DVKVTQSSRYLVKRTGEKVFLECVQDMDHENMFWYRQDPGLGLRLIYFSYDVKMKEKGDIPEGYSVSREKKERFSLILESASTNQTSMYLCATQGAFFGQGTRLTVV.

In DNA, the CDR3 is TGTGCCAGCAGTTACTCAAGGGACAGGAGTAACTATGGCTACACCTTC. This encodes CASSYSRDRSNYGYTF. The rearrangement uses TRBV6-6 and TRBJ1-2, with 8 bases fitting TRBD1. Germline lookup yields CDR1 MNHNY and CDR2 SVGAGI (reference sequence). The CDR3 has 16 amino acids. Germline trimming cut 0 bases from V and 1 base from J; bases unmatched to any gene: 4.

CDR3 sequence: CASRPTRGGPRSIYEQYF. CDR3 in DNA: TGTGCCAGCAGGCCCACTCGAGGGGGCCCCCGATCCATCTACGAGCAGTACTTC. V gene TRBV7-8 combines with J gene TRBJ2-7; 7 bases are a match to TRBD1. The CDR3 extends over 18 amino acids. Germline V CDR1 and CDR2: SGHVS, FQNEAQ. V was pared by 6 bases and J by 3 bases, with 20 bases of the junction left unmatched.

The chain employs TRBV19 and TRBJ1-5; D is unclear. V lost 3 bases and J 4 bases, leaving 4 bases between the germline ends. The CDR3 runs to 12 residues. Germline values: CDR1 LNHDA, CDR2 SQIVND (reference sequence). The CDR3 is CASSILNQPQHF. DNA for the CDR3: TGTGCCAGTAGTATTTTAAATCAGCCCCAGCATTTT.

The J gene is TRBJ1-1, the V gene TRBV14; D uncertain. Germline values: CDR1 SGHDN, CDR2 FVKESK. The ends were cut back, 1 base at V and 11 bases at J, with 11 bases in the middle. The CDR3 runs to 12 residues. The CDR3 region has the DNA TGTGCCAGCAGCCAAGTTCGGGTCAAGGCTTTCTTT. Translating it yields CASSQVRVKAFF.

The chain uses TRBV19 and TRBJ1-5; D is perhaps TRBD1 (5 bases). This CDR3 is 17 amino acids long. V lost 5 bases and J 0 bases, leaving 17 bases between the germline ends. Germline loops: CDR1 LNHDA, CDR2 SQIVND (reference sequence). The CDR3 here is CASSLTGGSYSNQPQHF. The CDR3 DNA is TGTGCCAGTAGTCTAACGGGGGGTTCTTATAGCAATCAGCCCCAGCATTTT.

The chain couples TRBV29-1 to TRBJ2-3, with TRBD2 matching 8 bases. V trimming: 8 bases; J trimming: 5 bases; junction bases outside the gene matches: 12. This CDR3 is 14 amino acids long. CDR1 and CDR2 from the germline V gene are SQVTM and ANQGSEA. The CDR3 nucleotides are TGCAGCTCTTCTCCGACTAGCGCTAAAGATACGCAGTATTTT. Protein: CSSSPTSAKDTQYF.

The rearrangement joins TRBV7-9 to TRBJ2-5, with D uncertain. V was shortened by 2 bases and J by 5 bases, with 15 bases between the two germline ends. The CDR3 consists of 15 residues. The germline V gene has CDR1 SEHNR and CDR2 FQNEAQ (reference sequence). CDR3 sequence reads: CASSLLRGSRETQYF. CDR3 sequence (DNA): TGTGCCAGCAGCTTACTGAGAGGATCTAGGGAGACCCAGTACTTC.

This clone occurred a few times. The CDR3 reads CASSDVRSGELFF. The CDR3, as DNA: TGTGCCAGCAGTGACGTGAGGTCCGGGGAGCTGTTTTTT. The chain is built from TRBV6-1 and TRBJ2-2; no definite D call. Germline loops: CDR1 MNHNS, CDR2 SASEGT. This CDR3 comprises 13 residues. V lost 3 bases and J lost 6, with 8 bases in between.

The CDR3 here is CASSLLIGQGAGNGYTF. CDR3 sequence (DNA): TGTGCCAGCAGTCTACTTATCGGACAGGGGGCGGGAAATGGCTACACCTTC. The chain has TRBV6-2 or TRBV6-3 and TRBJ1-2; 11 bases line up with TRBD1. The CDR3 totals 17 residues. Germline assignment: CDR1 MNHEY and CDR2 SVGEGT. The V gene end was trimmed by 5 bases and the J gene end by 6 bases; junction bases not matched to a gene: 14.

The CDR3, as DNA: TGTGCCAGCAGCTTGGGAACAGGGGAAGTGCAGTACTTC. This codes for CASSLGTGEVQYF. The chain has TRBV5-5 and TRBJ2-7; 7 bases are shared with TRBD1. Germline V gives CDR1 SGHKS, CDR2 YYEKEE (reference sequence). Trimming cost V 0 bases and J 9 bases; bases outside gene matches: 6. CDR3 size: 13 residues. Together with reference TRBV5-5 and TRBJ2-7, the CDR3 gives the full variable domain: DAGVTQSPTHLIKTRGQQVTLRCSPISGHKSVSWYQQVLGQGPQFIFQYYEKEERGRGNFPDRFSARQFPNYSSELNVNALLLGDSALYLCASSLGTGEVQYFGPGTRLTVT.

The CDR3 loop reads CASSPHDGVSSNYGYTF. CDR3 sequence (DNA): TGTGCCAGCAGCCCGCACGACGGGGTGAGTAGTAACTATGGCTACACCTTC. This chain connects TRBV21-1 to TRBJ1-2. TRBV21-1 has pseudogene status. The CDR3 is 17 residues long.

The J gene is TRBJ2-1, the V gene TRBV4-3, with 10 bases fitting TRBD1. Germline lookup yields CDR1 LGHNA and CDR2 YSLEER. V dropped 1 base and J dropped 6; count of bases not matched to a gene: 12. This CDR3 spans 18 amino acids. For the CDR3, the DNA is TGCGCCAGCAGCCAAGGGCCCTTCGGACAGGGGGGTTCCAATGAGCAGTTCTTC. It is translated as CASSQGPFGQGGSNEQFF.

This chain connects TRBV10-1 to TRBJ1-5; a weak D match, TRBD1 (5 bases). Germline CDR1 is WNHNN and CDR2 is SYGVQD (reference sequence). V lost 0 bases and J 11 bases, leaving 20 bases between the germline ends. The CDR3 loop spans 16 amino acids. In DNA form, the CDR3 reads TGCGCCAGCAGTGAGTCCCTAGGGGAGGGAAATCGTGCCCAGCATTTT. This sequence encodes CASSESLGEGNRAQHF.